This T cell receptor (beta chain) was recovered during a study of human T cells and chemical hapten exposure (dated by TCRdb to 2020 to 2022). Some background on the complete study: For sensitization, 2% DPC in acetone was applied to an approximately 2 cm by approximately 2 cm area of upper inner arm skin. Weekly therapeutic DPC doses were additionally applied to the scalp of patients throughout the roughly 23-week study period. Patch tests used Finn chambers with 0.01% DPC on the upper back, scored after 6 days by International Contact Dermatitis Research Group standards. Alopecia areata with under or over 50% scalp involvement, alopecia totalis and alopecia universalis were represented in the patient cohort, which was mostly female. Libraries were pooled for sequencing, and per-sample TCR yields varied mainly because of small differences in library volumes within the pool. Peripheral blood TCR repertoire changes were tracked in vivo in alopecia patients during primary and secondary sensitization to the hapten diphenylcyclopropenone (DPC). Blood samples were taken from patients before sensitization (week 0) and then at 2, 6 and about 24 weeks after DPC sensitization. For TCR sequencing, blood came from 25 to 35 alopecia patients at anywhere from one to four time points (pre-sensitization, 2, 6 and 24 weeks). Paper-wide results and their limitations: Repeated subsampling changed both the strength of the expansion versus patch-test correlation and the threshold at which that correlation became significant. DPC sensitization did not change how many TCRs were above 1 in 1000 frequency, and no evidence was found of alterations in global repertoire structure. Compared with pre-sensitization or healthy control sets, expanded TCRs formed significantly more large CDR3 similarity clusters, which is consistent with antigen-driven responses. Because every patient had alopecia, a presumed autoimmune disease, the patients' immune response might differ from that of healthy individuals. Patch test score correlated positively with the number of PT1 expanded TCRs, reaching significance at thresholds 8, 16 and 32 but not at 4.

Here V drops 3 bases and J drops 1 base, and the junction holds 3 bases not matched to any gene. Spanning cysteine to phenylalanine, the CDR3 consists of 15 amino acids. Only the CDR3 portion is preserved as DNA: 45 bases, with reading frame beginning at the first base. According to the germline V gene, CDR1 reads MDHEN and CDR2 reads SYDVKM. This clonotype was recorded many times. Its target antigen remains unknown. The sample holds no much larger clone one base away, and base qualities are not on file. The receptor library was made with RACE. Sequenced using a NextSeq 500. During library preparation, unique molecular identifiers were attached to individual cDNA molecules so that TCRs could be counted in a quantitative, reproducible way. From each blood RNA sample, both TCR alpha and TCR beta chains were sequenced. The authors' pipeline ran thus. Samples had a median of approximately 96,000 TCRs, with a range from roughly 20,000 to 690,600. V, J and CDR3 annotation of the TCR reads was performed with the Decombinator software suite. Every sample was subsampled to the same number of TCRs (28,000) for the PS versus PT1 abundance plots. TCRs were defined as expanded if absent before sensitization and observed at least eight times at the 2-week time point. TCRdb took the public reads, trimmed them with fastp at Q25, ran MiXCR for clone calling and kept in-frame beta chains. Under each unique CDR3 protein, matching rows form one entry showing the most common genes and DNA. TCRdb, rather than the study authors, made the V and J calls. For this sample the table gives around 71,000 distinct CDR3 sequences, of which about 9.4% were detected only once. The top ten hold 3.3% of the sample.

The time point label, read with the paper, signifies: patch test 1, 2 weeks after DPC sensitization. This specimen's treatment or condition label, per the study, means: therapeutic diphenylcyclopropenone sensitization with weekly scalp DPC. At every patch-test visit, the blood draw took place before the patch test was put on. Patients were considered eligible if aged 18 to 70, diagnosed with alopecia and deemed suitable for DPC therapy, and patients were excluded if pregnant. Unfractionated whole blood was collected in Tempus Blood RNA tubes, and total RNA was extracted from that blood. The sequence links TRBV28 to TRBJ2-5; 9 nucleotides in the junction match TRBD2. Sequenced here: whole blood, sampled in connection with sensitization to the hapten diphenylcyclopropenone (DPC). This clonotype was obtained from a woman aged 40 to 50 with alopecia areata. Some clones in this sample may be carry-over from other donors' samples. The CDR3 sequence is CASSLASGVQETQYF. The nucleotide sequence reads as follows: TGTGCCAGCAGTTTGGCTAGCGGGGTCCAAGAGACCCAGTACTTC.